What follows are 13 T cell receptor beta chains derived from one specimen sequenced in a study of Graves' ophthalmopathy and Graves' hyperthyroidism (dated by TCRdb to 2017 to 2018). TCRdb names Illumina HiSeq 2000 as the instrument used. TCR beta CDR3 regions were amplified from RNA transcripts for repertoire sequencing. The first round of RT-PCR was done with HTBI primers and the Qiagen OneStep RT-PCR kit, and was followed by a second round of multiplex PCR, then size selection and purification. TCRdb's own reprocessing of the public reads used fastp at Q25 and MiXCR and kept productive beta chains. Each entry merges the rows of one CDR3 protein and shows their most common DNA and genes. The sample records about 550,000 distinct CDR3 sequences, roughly 39% of which are singletons. The ten largest account for about 4.6% of the sample. The specimen was peripheral blood or thyroid tissue (not recorded which). The source is an adult man with Graves' hyperthyroidism.

The chain couples TRBV29-1 to TRBJ1-2; no firm D call. Looked up from germline, CDR1 is SQVTM and CDR2 is ANQGSEA. V was trimmed by 4 bases and J by 4 bases, leaving 13 bases between them. The CDR3 contains 13 residues. CDR3 sequence (DNA): TGCAGCGTTGGAGGCCGTGAATCCTATGGCTACACCTTC. This sequence encodes CSVGGRESYGYTF.

This clonotype was seen ten or more times. The V gene is TRBV5-8, the J gene TRBJ2-2; D remains unclear. Germline V lookup: CDR1 SGHTS, CDR2 YDEGEE. The CDR3 runs to 16 residues. V was trimmed by 2 bases and J by 1 base, leaving 12 bases between them. CDR3 nucleotide sequence: TGTGCCAGCAGCTTCTGGCAACTCCAGAACACCGGGGAGCTGTTTTTT. Residues: CASSFWQLQNTGELFF.

A note on this clonotype: This sequence may be a read error, since a much larger clone differs from it by one base. The rearrangement joins TRBV12-3 or TRBV12-4 to TRBJ1-2; 9 bases are a match to TRBD1. There are 18 residues in the CDR3. V lost 5 bases and J lost 6; bases outside the gene matches: 19. The CDR3 spells CASSTGQGFFFGPNGYTF. For the CDR3, the DNA is TGTGCCAGCAGTACGGGACAGGGTTTTTTCTTCGGGCCTAATGGCTACACCTTC.

The rearrangement uses TRBV7-3 and TRBJ2-3; no firm D call. CDR3 length: 11 residues. The germline V gene encodes CDR1 SGHTA and CDR2 FQGTGA. V lost 8 bases and J lost 0, with 3 bases in between. This CDR3 reads CASASTDTQYF. The CDR3, as DNA: TGTGCCAGCGCTAGCACAGATACGCAGTATTTT.

This clonotype was observed at least ten times. The chain couples TRBV12-3 or TRBV12-4 to TRBJ2-2, with no clear D. Trimming removed 6 bases from V and 5 bases from J, with 7 bases in between. This CDR3 comprises 12 residues. CDR3 sequence reads: CASRVGTGELFF. In DNA form, the CDR3 reads TGTGCCAGCAGGGTGGGAACCGGGGAGCTGTTTTTT.

This clonotype has a handful of counts. A read error may produce the germline difference seen at one junction end. This chain uses TRBV7-9 with TRBJ2-7, with 15 positions matching TRBD2. The CDR3 loop spans 15 amino acids. Germline V gives CDR1 SEHNR, CDR2 FQNEAQ (reference sequence). CDR3 region: CASSLGLAGGSEQFF. In DNA, the CDR3 is TGTGCCAGCAGCTTGGGACTAGCGGGAGGTAGTGAGCAGTTCTTT.

This clonotype was seen ten or more times. CDR3 sequence reads: CASSLDGGGSSYEQYF. CDR3 DNA: TGTGCCAGCAGCTTAGATGGCGGAGGGAGCTCCTACGAGCAGTACTTC. The V gene is TRBV7-8, the J gene TRBJ2-7, with D perhaps TRBD2 (6 bases). The CDR3 is 16 amino acids. CDR1 is SGHVS and CDR2 is FQNEAQ in the germline V gene. Trimming took off 1 base at V and 0 bases at J, with 13 bases between the two ends.

At least ten counts were recorded for this clonotype. J is TRBJ1-6 and V is TRBV20-1; 10 bases line up with TRBD1. The J segment lost 0 bases and the V segment lost 6 bases, leaving 5 bases of the junction unmatched. Looked up from germline, CDR1 is DFQATT and CDR2 is SNEGSKA (reference sequence). The CDR3 runs to 16 residues. This CDR3 is CSARTGGSSYNSPLHF. CDR3 DNA: TGCAGTGCAAGGACAGGGGGAAGCTCCTATAATTCACCCCTCCACTTT.

This clonotype was observed many times. The J gene is TRBJ2-5, the V gene TRBV6-5; TRBD1 matches at 8 bases. CDR1 is MNHEY and CDR2 is SVGAGI in the germline V gene. The CDR3 has 17 residues. Trimming took 6 bases from V and 5 from J; bases not matched to a gene: 17. The CDR3 is CASSPSPTGALLETQYF. Here the CDR3 DNA reads TGTGCCAGCAGCCCCTCCCCGACAGGGGCCCTGTTGGAGACCCAGTACTTC.

As concerns this clonotype: A much bigger clone sits one base away, suggesting this may be a read error. The chain recombines TRBV19 with TRBJ2-2; possibly TRBD1 for D (6 bases). The germline V gene has CDR1 LNHDA and CDR2 SQIVND (reference sequence). Trimming stripped 3 bases from V and 6 bases from J, with 14 bases between. The CDR3 is 15 residues long. CDR3 bases: TGTGCCAGTAGTATTGGCAGGGGTGGCGCCGGGGAGCTGTTTTTT. Encoded protein: CASSIGRGGAGELFF.

This clonotype has just a few counts. The CDR3: CATSDPGTAIYGYTF. CDR3 sequence (DNA): TGTGCCACCAGTGATCCCGGGACAGCTATCTATGGCTACACCTTC. J is TRBJ1-2 and V is TRBV24-1; the match to TRBD1 covers 7 bases. V was pared by 3 bases and J by 4 bases, with 7 bases of the junction left unmatched. This CDR3 contains 15 residues. Germline V gene data show CDR1 as KGHDR and CDR2 as SFDVKD.

The chain employs TRBV24-1 and TRBJ2-5; TRBD2 aligns across 11 bases. The CDR3 spans 16 residues. In germline, CDR1 is KGHDR, CDR2 SFDVKD. V lost 3 bases to trimming and J lost 7 bases; unmatched junction nucleotides: 9. CDR3 bases: TGTGCCACCAGTGATCCCCGACTAGCGGGACGGTCGACCCAGTACTTC. This translates into CATSDPRLAGRSTQYF.

The sample holds a few counts of this clonotype. The chain is built from TRBV7-9 and TRBJ1-1; 8 bases map to TRBD1. The CDR3 covers 15 residues. V was clipped by 6 bases and J by 1 base; unmatched bases: 7. The germline gives CDR1 SEHNR, CDR2 FQNEAQ (reference sequence). Here the CDR3 reads CASSLPGQGNTEAFF. DNA of the CDR3: TGTGCCAGCAGTTTACCCGGACAGGGGAACACTGAAGCTTTCTTT.